The clone carrying this T cell receptor (beta chain) was observed a single time. Other DNA sequences in the same sample also yield this CDR3. Assay used: immunoSEQ multiplex PCR; TCRdb lists only in-frame clones, some missing. Of under 2,500,000 clones listed, about 94% are singletons. The data derive from a study of shared clonotypes between healthy human individuals. All donors qualified as healthy HIV-negative adults and had experienced no recent acute infections or vaccinations. The receptor was derived from a man aged 18 to 30 in good health. Sequenced sample: naive CD4+ T cells sorted from blood. Subset specified: CD45RA+ positively selected.

The CDR3 loop reads CASSPLDEQFF. The CDR3 DNA is TGTGCCAGCTCACCGCTGGACGAGCAGTTCTTC. The chain has TRBV18 and TRBJ2-1; D gene unclear. V lost 3 bases to trimming and J lost 10 bases, with 7 bases between them. Germline CDR1 KGHSH, CDR2 LQKENI. The CDR3 loop spans 11 amino acids.